These 10 T cell receptor beta chains were sequenced from one sample in a study of blood T cell repertoires in COVID-19. The method was immunoSEQ multiplex PCR; TCRdb's version includes in-frame clones alone and lacks a portion of them. The sample shows 40,000 to 50,000 clones, more than 60% of them seen only once. Material for sequencing was peripheral blood. These receptors were taken from a woman between 65 and 79 years old with acute or convalescent COVID-19.

This clone was counted many times. J is TRBJ2-2 and V is TRBV6-5, with D perhaps matching TRBD2 (5 bases). The CDR3 extends over 14 amino acids. V lost 9 bases and J 4 bases, leaving 15 bases between the germline ends. Germline CDR1 reads MNHEY; CDR2 reads SVGAGI. DNA for the CDR3: TGTGCCAGTAATGATTTAGGAGGCACCGGGGAGCTGTTTTTT. It yields the protein CASNDLGGTGELFF.

The chain combines TRBV28 with TRBJ2-1; TRBD1 aligns across 8 bases. Germline CDR1 MDHEN, CDR2 SYDVKM. This CDR3 comprises 14 residues. With V trimmed by 3 bases and J by 6 bases, 4 bases remained unmatched. The CDR3 region is CASSFRGLFNEQFF. CDR3 bases: TGTGCCAGCAGTTTCAGGGGGCTTTTCAATGAGCAGTTCTTC.

This clone is a singleton in its sample. The chain uses TRBV10-2 and TRBJ2-7; D is perhaps TRBD1 (6 bases). The length of the CDR3 is 17 residues. CDR1 is WSHSY, CDR2 SAAADI, per germline. V was pared by 1 base and J by 2 bases, with 18 bases between. For the CDR3, the DNA is TGCGCCAGCAGTGAGTACCTCTCAGGGGACCCCCCCTACGAGCAGTACTTC. It encodes CASSEYLSGDPPYEQYF.

This rearrangement joins TRBV11-2 to TRBJ2-7, with TRBD1 identical over 7 bases. V trimming: 5 bases; J trimming: 5 bases; junction bases outside the gene matches: 9. CDR1 is SGHAT and CDR2 is FQNNGV in the germline V gene. CDR3 length equals 14 residues. The CDR3 sequence: CASSPRTGRHEQYF. DNA for the CDR3: TGTGCCAGCAGCCCGCGGACAGGTCGGCACGAGCAGTACTTC.

DNA for the CDR3: TGTGCCAGCAGTTCTATCCTAACGGGTGATACGCAGTATTTT. Its translation is CASSSILTGDTQYF. The chain employs TRBV28 and TRBJ2-3; no definite D call. CDR3 length: 14 residues. V was clipped by 4 bases and J by 6 bases, with 14 bases between them. Germline V gene data show CDR1 as MDHEN and CDR2 as SYDVKM.

The rearrangement uses TRBV23-1 and TRBJ2-1; 9 nucleotides line up with TRBD2. TRBV23-1 falls under the ORF class, with uncertain function. CDR3 length: 18 residues. V shed 4 bases and J 9 bases; nucleotides not matched to a gene: 19. CDR3 DNA: TGCGCCAGCAGTCCCTCGGGGGGGAGCGGGAGGTTGCAGCTTGAGCAGTTCTTC. This gives the protein CASSPSGGSGRLQLEQFF.

The rearrangement links TRBV5-1 to TRBJ2-7; D may be TRBD1 (6 bases). Germline CDR1 SGHRS, CDR2 YFSETQ. CDR3 size: 14 residues. V lost 0 bases and J lost 3, with 10 bases in between. CDR3 amino acids: CASSLGGQNYEQYF. The CDR3 DNA reads TGCGCCAGCAGCTTGGGCGGACAGAACTACGAGCAGTACTTC.

This sequence joins TRBV6-5 and TRBJ1-6; possibly TRBD1 for D (6 bases). This CDR3 has 15 residues. Trimming pared 4 bases from V and 4 bases from J, leaving 11 bases between. Germline V gives CDR1 MNHEY, CDR2 SVGAGI. CDR3 sequence (DNA): TGTGCCAGCAGTTTCCGGGACACTTATAATTCACCCCTCCACTTT. This codes for CASSFRDTYNSPLHF.

The rearrangement links TRBV28 to TRBJ2-1, with D perhaps matching TRBD2 (6 bases). The V and J ends lost 6 bases and 6 bases respectively, with 27 bases between them. Germline assignment: CDR1 MDHEN and CDR2 SYDVKM. The CDR3 length is 18 residues. The CDR3 DNA reads TGTGCCAGCAGAAAGGCCTTGCTAGCGAAACTATACGTCAATGAGCAGTTCTTC. Translation: CASRKALLAKLYVNEQFF.

V usage is TRBV27 and J usage is TRBJ2-3; 9 bases are a match to TRBD2. V shed 6 bases and J 5 bases; nucleotides not matched to a gene: 6. CDR1 and CDR2 (germline): MNHEY, SMNVEV (reference sequence). The CDR3 is made up of 14 amino acids. CDR3 sequence (DNA): TGTGCCAGCAGGAGCGGGGGGCCCCGAGATACGCAGTATTTT. This translates into CASRSGGPRDTQYF.